A selection of T cell receptor beta chains follows, all from one sample in a study of regulatory T cells in long-lasting Graves disease. From the multiplex PCR reads, TCRdb called clonotypes with MiXCR, one entry per CDR3 protein. The table includes some 420,000 distinct CDR3 sequences, roughly 23% detected once. The sample was peripheral blood mononuclear cells (PBMCs), taken when the disease was refractory, from a patient treated with antithyroid drugs. Receptors were obtained from a female donor with Graves disease. Both conserved end residues are part of each CDR3. The order of the fields is V gene, D gene, J gene, clone size, CDR3 length, CDR3 protein, CDR3 DNA. A D gene is named only where the DNA matches it firmly. Clone size, where shown, is once, few, many, or a class for clones that have expanded.

v_gene: TRBV7-2
d_gene: -
j_gene: TRBJ1-4
abundance: few
len: 16
CDR3aa: CASSLRQTATNEKLFF
CDR3nt: TGTGCCAGCAGCCTCCGACAGACCGCGACGAATGAAAAACTGTTTTTT

v_gene: TRBV10-3
d_gene: -
j_gene: TRBJ1-1
abundance: many
len: 14
CDR3aa: CAIKNREPNTEAFF
CDR3nt: TGTGCCATCAAAAACAGGGAACCGAACACTGAAGCTTTCTTT

v_gene: TRBV20-1
d_gene: TRBD2
j_gene: TRBJ2-5
abundance: -
len: 18
CDR3aa: CSANPPLAGEMIMQTQYF
CDR3nt: TGCAGTGCTAACCCCCCCCTAGCGGGAGAAATGATAATGCAGACCCAGTACTTC

v_gene: TRBV28
d_gene: -
j_gene: TRBJ2-2
abundance: many
len: 14
CDR3aa: CASSLQQNTGELFF
CDR3nt: TGTGCCAGCAGTTTACAGCAGAACACCGGGGAGCTGTTTTTT

v_gene: TRBV6-1
d_gene: -
j_gene: TRBJ1-5
abundance: many
len: 15
CDR3aa: CASSFAGSSNQPQHF
CDR3nt: TGTGCCAGCAGCTTCGCCGGGTCGAGCAATCAGCCCCAGCATTTT

v_gene: TRBV6-1
d_gene: -
j_gene: TRBJ1-1
abundance: few
len: 12
CDR3aa: CASSAMGDEAFF
CDR3nt: TGTGCCAGCAGTGCCATGGGGGACGAAGCTTTCTTT

v_gene: TRBV11-3
d_gene: TRBD1
j_gene: TRBJ1-4
abundance: -
len: 16
CDR3aa: CASSSDRAQTNEKLFF
CDR3nt: TGTGCCAGCAGCTCCGACAGGGCCCAAACTAATGAAAAACTGTTTTTT

v_gene: TRBV6-2/TRBV6-3
d_gene: TRBD1
j_gene: TRBJ1-5
abundance: many
len: 13
CDR3aa: CAGGQGGNQPQHF
CDR3nt: TGTGCCGGCGGACAGGGTGGGAATCAGCCCCAGCATTTT

v_gene: TRBV2
d_gene: -
j_gene: TRBJ1-2
abundance: many
len: 14
CDR3aa: CASPLGGGNYGYTF
CDR3nt: TGTGCCAGCCCCCTGGGGGGTGGGAACTATGGCTACACCTTC

v_gene: TRBV3-1
d_gene: -
j_gene: TRBJ2-5
abundance: many
len: 15
CDR3aa: CASSQDWQGQETQYF
CDR3nt: TGTGCCAGCAGCCAAGATTGGCAGGGGCAAGAGACCCAGTACTTC

v_gene: TRBV20-1
d_gene: -
j_gene: TRBJ1-5
abundance: -
len: 13
CDR3aa: CSAIAGTGQPQHF
CDR3nt: TGCAGTGCTATAGCCGGGACGGGACAGCCCCAGCATTTT

v_gene: TRBV3-1
d_gene: TRBD1
j_gene: TRBJ1-6
abundance: many
len: 14
CDR3aa: CASSRDSYNSPLHF
CDR3nt: TGTGCCAGCAGCCGGGACAGCTATAATTCACCCCTCCACTTT

v_gene: TRBV6-2/TRBV6-3
d_gene: -
j_gene: TRBJ2-7
abundance: many
len: 12
CDR3aa: CASSYPDLEQYF
CDR3nt: TGTGCCAGCAGTTACCCCGATCTCGAGCAGTACTTC

v_gene: TRBV10-3
d_gene: -
j_gene: TRBJ1-2
abundance: few
len: 16
CDR3aa: CAISAISSGANYGYTF
CDR3nt: TGTGCCATCAGTGCCATTTCAAGCGGGGCTAACTATGGCTACACCTTC

v_gene: TRBV12-3/TRBV12-4
d_gene: -
j_gene: TRBJ2-7
abundance: many
len: 12
CDR3aa: CASRKRGNEQYF
CDR3nt: TGTGCCAGCAGAAAGAGGGGGAACGAGCAGTACTTC

v_gene: TRBV24-1
d_gene: -
j_gene: TRBJ2-1
abundance: -
len: 15
CDR3aa: CATSDFRKQGNEQFF
CDR3nt: TGTGCCACCAGTGATTTCCGAAAACAAGGCAATGAGCAGTTCTTC

v_gene: TRBV29-1
d_gene: TRBD1
j_gene: TRBJ2-5
abundance: -
len: 12
CDR3aa: CSERTGSETQYF
CDR3nt: TGCAGCGAAAGGACAGGCTCAGAGACCCAGTACTTC

v_gene: TRBV6-5
d_gene: TRBD1
j_gene: TRBJ1-1
abundance: many
len: 15
CDR3aa: CASSYRTGRNTEAFF
CDR3nt: TGTGCCAGCAGTTACCGGACAGGGAGGAACACTGAAGCTTTCTTT

v_gene: TRBV13
d_gene: -
j_gene: TRBJ1-1
abundance: few
len: 15
CDR3aa: CASSARVRLNTEAFF
CDR3nt: TGTGCCAGCAGCGCCCGAGTTAGGCTGAACACTGAAGCTTTCTTT

v_gene: TRBV19
d_gene: -
j_gene: TRBJ2-1
abundance: once
len: 13
CDR3aa: CASSRSRGDEQFF
CDR3nt: TGTGCCAGTAGTCGCTCGAGGGGCGATGAGCAGTTCTTC

v_gene: TRBV19
d_gene: -
j_gene: TRBJ2-2
abundance: -
len: 15
CDR3aa: CASSKGWSGTGELFF
CDR3nt: TGTGCCAGTAGTAAAGGGTGGAGTGGCACCGGGGAGCTGTTTTTT

v_gene: TRBV7-2
d_gene: -
j_gene: TRBJ2-4
abundance: many
len: 16
CDR3aa: CASSPMLTSAKNIQYF
CDR3nt: TGTGCCAGCAGCCCAATGCTTACATCGGCCAAAAACATTCAGTACTTC

v_gene: TRBV6-1
d_gene: -
j_gene: TRBJ2-5
abundance: -
len: 15
CDR3aa: CASRDEPWRAKTQYF
CDR3nt: TGTGCCAGCAGGGATGAGCCGTGGCGGGCTAAGACCCAGTACTTC

v_gene: TRBV28
d_gene: TRBD1
j_gene: TRBJ1-5
abundance: many
len: 17
CDR3aa: CASRSGTGGVGNQPQHF
CDR3nt: TGTGCCAGCAGGTCCGGGACAGGGGGCGTAGGCAATCAGCCCCAGCATTTT

v_gene: TRBV19
d_gene: -
j_gene: TRBJ2-5
abundance: -
len: 14
CDR3aa: CASSIWGSQETQYF
CDR3nt: TGTGCCAGTAGTATTTGGGGGAGCCAAGAGACCCAGTACTTC

v_gene: TRBV5-8
d_gene: -
j_gene: TRBJ2-5
abundance: many
len: 14
CDR3aa: CASSLVSVQETQYF
CDR3nt: TGTGCCAGCAGCTTGGTGTCAGTACAAGAGACCCAGTACTTC

v_gene: TRBV30
d_gene: TRBD1
j_gene: TRBJ2-5
abundance: -
len: 16
CDR3aa: CAWSVFKGRGPLGQYF
CDR3nt: TGTGCCTGGAGTGTATTTAAGGGTAGGGGGCCCTTGGGCCAGTACTTC

v_gene: TRBV28
d_gene: -
j_gene: TRBJ2-7
abundance: many
len: 15
CDR3aa: CASSFWGRSSYEQYF
CDR3nt: TGTGCCAGCAGTTTTTGGGGCAGGTCCTCCTACGAGCAGTACTTC

v_gene: TRBV12-3/TRBV12-4
d_gene: -
j_gene: TRBJ2-2
abundance: -
len: 12
CDR3aa: CASSSLTGGLFF
CDR3nt: TGTGCCAGCAGTTCCCTGACAGGAGGGCTGTTTTTT

v_gene: TRBV20-1
d_gene: -
j_gene: TRBJ1-6
abundance: few
len: 11
CDR3aa: CSASGGSPLHF
CDR3nt: TGCAGTGCTAGCGGGGGTTCACCCCTCCACTTT

v_gene: TRBV7-9
d_gene: TRBD1
j_gene: TRBJ1-2
abundance: few
len: 12
CDR3aa: CAGGQGDYGYTF
CDR3nt: TGTGCCGGGGGACAGGGAGACTATGGCTACACCTTC

v_gene: TRBV7-9
d_gene: -
j_gene: TRBJ2-5
abundance: many
len: 14
CDR3aa: CASSSLGAEETQYF
CDR3nt: TGTGCCAGCAGCTCCCTGGGAGCAGAGGAGACCCAGTACTTC

v_gene: TRBV7-2
d_gene: TRBD1
j_gene: TRBJ1-3
abundance: few
len: 14
CDR3aa: CASSQTGDGNTIYF
CDR3nt: TGTGCCAGCAGCCAGACAGGGGATGGAAACACCATATATTTT

v_gene: TRBV19
d_gene: -
j_gene: TRBJ1-1
abundance: -
len: 13
CDR3aa: CASSKQGGSEAFF
CDR3nt: TGTGCCAGTAGTAAACAGGGTGGATCTGAAGCTTTCTTT

v_gene: TRBV20-1
d_gene: -
j_gene: TRBJ1-1
abundance: -
len: 14
CDR3aa: CSADLGGGRTEAFF
CDR3nt: TGCAGTGCCGATCTTGGGGGGGGTCGGACTGAAGCTTTCTTT

v_gene: TRBV10-3
d_gene: -
j_gene: TRBJ1-3
abundance: few
len: 15
CDR3aa: CAISGSGDSGNTIYF
CDR3nt: TGTGCCATCAGTGGTTCAGGTGACTCTGGAAACACCATATATTTT

v_gene: TRBV9
d_gene: TRBD2
j_gene: TRBJ2-7
abundance: few
len: 16
CDR3aa: CASSGTSGTSINEQYF
CDR3nt: TGTGCCAGCAGCGGGACTTCCGGGACTAGCATCAACGAGCAGTACTTC

v_gene: TRBV19
d_gene: -
j_gene: TRBJ1-5
abundance: many
len: 12
CDR3aa: CASRDSNQPQHF
CDR3nt: TGTGCCAGCAGGGATAGCAATCAGCCCCAGCATTTT

v_gene: TRBV30
d_gene: TRBD1
j_gene: TRBJ1-1
abundance: few
len: 12
CDR3aa: CAWSPRTGRAFF
CDR3nt: TGTGCCTGGAGTCCACGGACAGGGCGAGCTTTCTTT

v_gene: TRBV18
d_gene: TRBD1
j_gene: TRBJ2-5
abundance: few
len: 15
CDR3aa: CASSPNRGRPETQYF
CDR3nt: TGTGCCAGCTCACCAAACAGGGGAAGACCAGAGACCCAGTACTTC

v_gene: TRBV15
d_gene: TRBD2
j_gene: TRBJ2-3
abundance: few
len: 15
CDR3aa: CATIPGLALTDTQYF
CDR3nt: TGTGCCACCATCCCGGGACTAGCCCTCACAGATACGCAGTATTTT

v_gene: TRBV6-5
d_gene: -
j_gene: TRBJ1-1
abundance: few
len: 18
CDR3aa: CASSYSPGAGPMNTEAFF
CDR3nt: TGTGCCAGCAGTTACTCTCCCGGGGCAGGGCCTATGAACACTGAAGCTTTCTTT

v_gene: TRBV20-1
d_gene: TRBD1
j_gene: TRBJ2-3
abundance: -
len: 13
CDR3aa: CSATGEGTDTQYF
CDR3nt: TGCAGTGCGACAGGGGAAGGCACAGATACGCAGTATTTT

v_gene: TRBV12-3/TRBV12-4
d_gene: TRBD2
j_gene: TRBJ2-2
abundance: few
len: 18
CDR3aa: CASSLAGLAGVDTGELFF
CDR3nt: TGTGCCAGCAGTTTAGCCGGGCTAGCGGGGGTTGACACCGGGGAGCTGTTTTTT

v_gene: TRBV4-2
d_gene: -
j_gene: TRBJ1-4
abundance: -
len: 15
CDR3aa: CASSPKGGTNEKLFF
CDR3nt: TGTGCCAGCAGCCCGAAAGGGGGGACTAATGAAAAACTGTTTTTT

v_gene: TRBV5-4
d_gene: TRBD1
j_gene: TRBJ1-2
abundance: -
len: 15
CDR3aa: CASSLRSGGLDGYTF
CDR3nt: TGTGCCAGCAGCTTGAGGTCAGGGGGACTGGATGGCTACACCTTC

v_gene: TRBV25-1
d_gene: TRBD2
j_gene: TRBJ2-7
abundance: -
len: 14
CDR3aa: CASSEYRGVIEQYF
CDR3nt: TGTGCCAGCAGTGAATATCGGGGGGTGATAGAGCAGTACTTC

v_gene: TRBV12-3/TRBV12-4
d_gene: -
j_gene: TRBJ1-4
abundance: few
len: 14
CDR3aa: CASSPPAAPEKLFF
CDR3nt: TGTGCCAGCAGTCCCCCAGCAGCCCCCGAAAAACTGTTTTTT

v_gene: TRBV9
d_gene: -
j_gene: TRBJ2-6
abundance: -
len: 17
CDR3aa: CASSVSGEISGANVLTF
CDR3nt: TGTGCCAGCAGCGTATCGGGGGAGATCTCTGGGGCCAACGTCCTGACTTTC

v_gene: TRBV5-6
d_gene: -
j_gene: TRBJ1-2
abundance: many
len: 14
CDR3aa: CASSLNGRIYGYTF
CDR3nt: TGTGCCAGCAGCTTGAATGGCCGCATCTATGGCTACACCTTC

v_gene: TRBV20-1
d_gene: -
j_gene: TRBJ2-5
abundance: many
len: 15
CDR3aa: CSARGNWGSQETQYF
CDR3nt: TGCAGTGCCCGGGGTAACTGGGGCTCCCAAGAGACCCAGTACTTC

v_gene: TRBV5-6
d_gene: -
j_gene: TRBJ1-2
abundance: few
len: 15
CDR3aa: CASSFGTGPNYGYTF
CDR3nt: TGTGCCAGCAGCTTCGGAACGGGGCCTAACTATGGCTACACCTTC

v_gene: TRBV9
d_gene: TRBD1
j_gene: TRBJ2-7
abundance: -
len: 14
CDR3aa: CASSPTTGTAEQYF
CDR3nt: TGTGCCAGCAGCCCCACGACAGGGACCGCCGAGCAGTACTTC

v_gene: TRBV11-2
d_gene: -
j_gene: TRBJ1-5
abundance: many
len: 16
CDR3aa: CASTQVEGSPNQPQHF
CDR3nt: TGTGCCAGCACCCAGGTTGAGGGCAGCCCCAATCAGCCCCAGCATTTT

v_gene: TRBV19
d_gene: TRBD1
j_gene: TRBJ1-4
abundance: few
len: 14
CDR3aa: CASSITGAKEKLFF
CDR3nt: TGTGCCAGTAGTATAACAGGGGCGAAAGAAAAACTGTTTTTT

v_gene: TRBV27
d_gene: TRBD1
j_gene: TRBJ1-2
abundance: -
len: 15
CDR3aa: CASSLWDRPEYGYTF
CDR3nt: TGTGCCAGCAGTTTATGGGACAGGCCGGAGTATGGCTACACCTTC

v_gene: TRBV30
d_gene: TRBD1
j_gene: TRBJ1-5
abundance: -
len: 14
CDR3aa: CAWAGQNSNQPQHF
CDR3nt: TGTGCCTGGGCGGGACAGAATAGCAATCAGCCCCAGCATTTT

v_gene: TRBV28
d_gene: -
j_gene: TRBJ1-4
abundance: many
len: 13
CDR3aa: CAGRGGPNEKLFF
CDR3nt: TGTGCCGGCCGAGGGGGACCTAACGAAAAACTGTTTTTT

v_gene: TRBV19
d_gene: -
j_gene: TRBJ2-7
abundance: many
len: 13
CDR3aa: CASSVGRQYEQYF
CDR3nt: TGTGCCAGTAGTGTGGGACGGCAATACGAGCAGTACTTC

v_gene: TRBV28
d_gene: TRBD1
j_gene: TRBJ1-1
abundance: few
len: 14
CDR3aa: CASSSGQRNTEAFF
CDR3nt: TGTGCCAGCAGTTCGGGACAGAGGAACACTGAAGCTTTCTTT